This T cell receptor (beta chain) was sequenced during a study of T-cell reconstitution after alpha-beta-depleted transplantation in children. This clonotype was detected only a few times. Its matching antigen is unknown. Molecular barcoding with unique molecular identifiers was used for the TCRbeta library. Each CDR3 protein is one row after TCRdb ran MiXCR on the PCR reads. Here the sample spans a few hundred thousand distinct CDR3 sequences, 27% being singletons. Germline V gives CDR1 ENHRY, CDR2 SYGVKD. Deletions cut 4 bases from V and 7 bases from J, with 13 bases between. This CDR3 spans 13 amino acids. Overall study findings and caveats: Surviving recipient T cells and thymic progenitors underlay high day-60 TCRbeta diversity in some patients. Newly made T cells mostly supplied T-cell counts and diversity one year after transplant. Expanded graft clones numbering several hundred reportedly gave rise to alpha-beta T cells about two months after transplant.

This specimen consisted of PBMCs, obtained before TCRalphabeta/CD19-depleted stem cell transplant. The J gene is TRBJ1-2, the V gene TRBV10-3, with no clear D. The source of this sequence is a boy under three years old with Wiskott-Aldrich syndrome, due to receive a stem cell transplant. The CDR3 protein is CAISGATAFGYTF. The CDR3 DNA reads TGTGCCATCAGTGGGGCCACGGCTTTTGGCTACACCTTC.